These 13 T cell receptor beta chains came from one sample sequenced in a study of cytomegalovirus exposure and HLA in healthy donors. Amplification used 60 Vbeta primers and 13 Jbeta primers. Sequencing used immunoSEQ multiplex PCR; TCRdb keeps in-frame clones, though not all of them. The table has some 140,000 clones, roughly 70% seen once; the top ten hold roughly 3.1%. The sequencing sample was made of PBMCs. The source of these receptors is a man between 25 and 39 years old in good health and CMV-seronegative.

This chain joins TRBV19 and TRBJ2-1, with TRBD1 matching 9 bases. J gave up 3 bases and V 8 bases, and 11 bases lay outside the gene matches. The germline CDR1 and CDR2 sequences are LNHDA and SQIVND (reference sequence). The CDR3 covers 16 residues. In DNA, the CDR3 is TGTGCCAGTCGAGGATCCCGGGACAGGGTCTACAATGAGCAGTTCTTC. The encoded protein is CASRGSRDRVYNEQFF.

This clone showed up just a few times. V gene TRBV4-2 combines with J gene TRBJ1-1; TRBD1 aligns across 7 bases. CDR1 is LGHNA, CDR2 YNFKEQ, per germline. Trimming took 3 bases from V and 6 from J; bases not matched to a gene: 10. This CDR3 contains 15 residues. The CDR3 spells CASSHLAQGDSEAFF. The CDR3 bases are TGTGCCAGCAGCCATTTAGCCCAGGGGGATTCTGAAGCTTTCTTT.

J is TRBJ1-2 and V is TRBV4-2; D not certain. This CDR3 has 15 amino acids. Trimming cost V 0 bases and J 4 bases, with 12 bases left between them. In germline, CDR1 is LGHNA, CDR2 YNFKEQ. The CDR3: CASSQDSRGSYGYTF. CDR3 in DNA: TGTGCCAGCAGCCAAGATTCTCGAGGCAGCTATGGCTACACCTTC.

In regard to this clone: The sample carries other DNA sequences with the same CDR3. The V call is TRBV14, the J call TRBJ2-7; the match to TRBD1 covers 7 bases. The V and J ends lost 4 bases and 4 bases, in that order; junction bases with no gene match: 1. The germline V gene has CDR1 SGHDN and CDR2 FVKESK. The CDR3 length is 12 residues. In nucleotides, the CDR3 is TGTGCCAGCAGCCCGACAGGGTACGAGCAGTACTTC. Encoded protein: CASSPTGYEQYF.

This clone was seen only a few times. DNA of the CDR3: TGTGCCAGCAGTGACGTAGGGGCTGGAATGGGGCCCCAGCATTTT. Translating gives CASSDVGAGMGPQHF. The V call is TRBV6-1, the J call TRBJ1-5, with D perhaps matching TRBD1 (5 bases). The CDR3 consists of 15 residues. Germline V gene lookup returns CDR1 MNHNS and CDR2 SASEGT. V was pared by 3 bases and J by 9 bases, with 18 bases between.

This clone was picked up one time. The rearrangement links TRBV7-8 to TRBJ1-4; TRBD1 matches at 7 bases. V was pared by 5 bases and J by 2 bases, with 8 bases of the junction left unmatched. This CDR3 has 16 amino acids. CDR1 SGHVS and CDR2 FQNEAQ come from the germline V gene. Here the CDR3 reads CASSPRGPPTNEKLFF. The CDR3 DNA reads TGTGCCAGCAGCCCAAGGGGGCCTCCCACTAATGAAAAACTGTTTTTT.

The J gene is TRBJ2-5, the V gene TRBV5-1; possible D gene TRBD2, 6 bases. Germline CDR1 and CDR2: SGHRS and YFSETQ. CDR3 size: 13 residues. V dropped 6 bases and J dropped 5 bases, with 14 bases sitting between them. The CDR3 DNA follows: TGCGCCAGCACCACGGGCGCGGGGGAGACCCAGTACTTC. It translates to CASTTGAGETQYF.

The chain employs TRBV6-5 and TRBJ1-2; 7 bases are shared with TRBD1. V shed 5 bases, J shed 4 bases, and the junction held 7 bases outside the gene matches. The CDR3 runs to 14 residues. CDR1 MNHEY and CDR2 SVGAGI come from the germline V gene. CDR3 sequence (DNA): TGTGCCAGCAGTGCACAGGGGACGTTCTATGGCTACACCTTC. Translated: CASSAQGTFYGYTF.

J is TRBJ1-2 and V is TRBV29-1; perhaps TRBD1 as D (6 bases). The CDR3 loop spans 14 amino acids. Trimming left V 4 bases short and J 7 bases short, with 19 bases between. Germline loops: CDR1 SQVTM, CDR2 ANQGSEA. This CDR3 reads CSVGRDTAVGGYTF. CDR3 coding DNA: TGCAGCGTTGGAAGGGACACGGCCGTAGGTGGCTACACCTTC.

The V call is TRBV19, the J call TRBJ2-1; a possible D gene is TRBD2 (5 bases). There are 16 residues in the CDR3. The germline V and J ends were trimmed by 7 bases and 0 bases, with 16 bases remaining between them. Germline assignment: CDR1 LNHDA and CDR2 SQIVND (reference sequence). The CDR3 DNA reads as TGTGCCAGTACATCTTCCGGACTCAGCTCCTACAATGAGCAGTTCTTC. Protein: CASTSSGLSSYNEQFF.

The chain carries TRBV11-2 and TRBJ2-2; a weak D match, TRBD2 (7 bases). Germline-derived CDR1 and CDR2 are SGHAT and FQNNGV. With 3 bases removed from V and 0 bases from J, the gap between germline ends came to 17 bases. CDR3 length equals 18 residues. The CDR3 region has the DNA TGTGCCAGCAGCTTCCCATTAGGGGGGGCTACGAACACCGGGGAGCTGTTTTTT. Amino acids: CASSFPLGGATNTGELFF.

This sequence joins TRBV2 and TRBJ2-5; D might be TRBD2 (6 bases). CDR3 size: 15 residues. V shed 7 bases and J shed 5 bases, with 20 bases lying between them. Germline V gene lookup returns CDR1 SNHLY and CDR2 FYNNEI. The CDR3 nucleotides read TGTGCCAGCACTCCTCCCTGGGACTTACTGGAGACCCAGTACTTC. It yields the protein CASTPPWDLLETQYF.

The V call is TRBV7-3, the J call TRBJ2-3; the D gene is possibly TRBD2 (5 bases). Trimming shortened V by 2 bases and J by 3 bases, and 12 bases separated the two germline ends. The CDR3 is made up of 15 amino acids. Germline loops: CDR1 SGHTA, CDR2 FQGTGA. The CDR3 DNA reads as TGTGCCAGCAGCTTAGCGAGGGCAGCTACAGATACGCAGTATTTT. Protein sequence: CASSLARAATDTQYF.